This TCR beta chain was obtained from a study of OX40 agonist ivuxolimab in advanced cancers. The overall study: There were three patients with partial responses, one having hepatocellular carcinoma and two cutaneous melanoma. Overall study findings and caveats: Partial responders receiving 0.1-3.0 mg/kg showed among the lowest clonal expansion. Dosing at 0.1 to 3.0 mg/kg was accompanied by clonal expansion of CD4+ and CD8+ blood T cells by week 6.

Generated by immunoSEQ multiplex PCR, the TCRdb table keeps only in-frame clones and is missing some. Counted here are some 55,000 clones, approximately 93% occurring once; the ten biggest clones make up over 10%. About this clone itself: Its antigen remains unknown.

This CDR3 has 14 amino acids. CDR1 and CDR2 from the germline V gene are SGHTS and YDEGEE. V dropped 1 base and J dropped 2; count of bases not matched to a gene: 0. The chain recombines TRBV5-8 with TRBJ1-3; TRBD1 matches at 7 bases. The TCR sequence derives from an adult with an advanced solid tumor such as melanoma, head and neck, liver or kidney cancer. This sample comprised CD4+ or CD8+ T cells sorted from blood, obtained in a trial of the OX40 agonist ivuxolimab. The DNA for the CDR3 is TGTGCCAGCAGCTTGACAGGGGCTGGAAACACCATATATTTT. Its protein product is CASSLTGAGNTIYF. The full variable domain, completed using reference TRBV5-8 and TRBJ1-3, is EAGVTQSPTHLIKTRGQQATLRCSPISGHTSVYWYQQALGLGLQFLLWYDEGEERNRGNFPPRFSGRQFPNYSSELNVNALELEDSALYLCASSLTGAGNTIYFGEGSWLTVV.